The 9 T cell receptor beta chains below were found in one sample sequenced in a study of T-cell reconstitution after alpha-beta-depleted transplantation in children. Unique molecular identifiers were incorporated when the TCRbeta library was constructed. TCRdb reprocessed the PCR reads via MiXCR and lists one record per CDR3 protein. In the table there are 200,000 to 250,000 distinct CDR3 sequences, approximately 7% of which are singletons. The starting material was PBMCs, obtained before TCRalphabeta/CD19-depleted stem cell transplant. The receptor set was obtained from a boy aged 2 to 10 with acute lymphoblastic leukemia, due to receive a stem cell transplant.

Many counts were recorded for this clonotype. CDR3 bases: TGTGCCAGCAGCTTAGTTGGCAGGGAACTCAATGAGCAGTTCTTC. Translation gives CASSLVGRELNEQFF. The V gene is TRBV7-2, the J gene TRBJ2-1; D might be TRBD1 (5 bases). The CDR3 length is 15 residues. Germline loops: CDR1 SGHTA, CDR2 FQGNSA. Trimming stripped 1 base from V and 6 bases from J, with 13 bases between. The full variable domain, rest sourced from reference TRBV7-2 and TRBJ2-1, is GAGVSQSPSNKVTEKGKDVELRCDPISGHTALYWYRQSLGQGLEFLIYFQGNSAPDKSGLPSDRFSAERTGGSVSTLTIQRTQQEDSAVYLCASSLVGRELNEQFFGPGTRLTVL.

This clonotype was counted many times. The CDR3 reads CATSDREGFRYF. CDR3 nucleotide sequence: TGTGCCACCAGTGACCGGGAAGGGTTTAGGTACTTC. This chain joins TRBV24-1 and TRBJ2-4; perhaps TRBD2 as D (5 bases). Trimming shortened V by 4 bases and J by 15 bases, and 15 bases separated the two germline ends. The CDR3 extends over 12 amino acids. CDR1 is KGHDR, CDR2 SFDVKD, per germline.

In its sample, this clonotype was seen a few times. The chain couples TRBV5-1 to TRBJ1-1; D not certain. V lost 0 bases and J 0 bases, leaving 12 bases between the germline ends. This CDR3 has 16 amino acids. The germline V gene encodes CDR1 SGHRS and CDR2 YFSETQ. The CDR3 DNA reads TGCGCCAGCAGCTTGGACGGCAGAAATATGAACACTGAAGCTTTCTTT. It translates to CASSLDGRNMNTEAFF.

In its sample, this clonotype was seen many times. This CDR3 is CASRWDLPAYEQYF. In DNA, the CDR3 is TGTGCCAGCAGGTGGGACTTACCGGCCTACGAGCAGTACTTC. V is TRBV5-5 and J is TRBJ2-7; the D gene is possibly TRBD2 (6 bases). CDR1 and CDR2 from the germline V gene are SGHKS and YYEKEE (reference sequence). CDR3 length equals 14 residues. Trimming pared 5 bases from V and 2 bases from J, leaving 14 bases between.

In its sample, this clonotype was seen many times. V usage is TRBV5-1 and J usage is TRBJ2-1, with 7 bases lining up with TRBD2. Germline CDR1 reads SGHRS; CDR2 reads YFSETQ. This CDR3 has 15 residues. Germline trimming cut 6 bases from V and 7 bases from J; bases unmatched to any gene: 13. CDR3 sequence (DNA): TGCGCCAGCACCCTCGGACGGGGGGAACGGAATGAGCAGTTCTTC. Protein sequence: CASTLGRGERNEQFF.

The chain is built from TRBV7-9 and TRBJ2-1, with 14 bases aligning to TRBD2. The junction had 2 bases not matched to a gene; V was cut back by 0 bases and J by 10 bases. The length of the CDR3 is 15 residues. Germline V gene sequence: CDR1 SEHNR, CDR2 FQNEAQ (reference sequence). In DNA form, the CDR3 reads TGTGCCAGCAGCTTAGCCGGGACTAGCGGGGGAGAGCAGTTCTTC. Its protein is CASSLAGTSGGEQFF.

In this sample, this clonotype turned up a few times. The rearrangement links TRBV20-1 to TRBJ2-7, with D unclear. CDR1 and CDR2 from the germline V gene are DFQATT and SNEGSKA (reference sequence). Deletions cut 2 bases from V and 7 bases from J, with 15 bases between. The CDR3 covers 13 residues. In DNA form, the CDR3 reads TGCAGTGCTAGAAAGGCCTCCCGGCGGGAGCAGTACTTC. This codes for CSARKASRREQYF.

In this sample, this clonotype turned up a few times. V and J are TRBV6-2 or TRBV6-3 and TRBJ1-5, with D hard to call. CDR1 and CDR2 from the germline V gene are MNHEY and SVGEGT. This CDR3 comprises 12 residues. Trimming took 4 bases from V and 7 from J, leaving 8 bases between them. Written as DNA, the CDR3 is TGTGCCAGCAGTTTTTTATGGCAGCCCCAGCATTTT. Protein: CASSFLWQPQHF.

This chain connects TRBV3-1 to TRBJ2-2; D is tentatively TRBD1 or TRBD2 (6 bases each). The V and J ends lost 0 bases and 4 bases respectively, with 12 bases between them. Germline V CDR1 and CDR2: LGHDT, YNNKEL (reference sequence). The CDR3 is 16 amino acids. The chain's CDR3 is CASSQEWGAPTGELFF. The CDR3 bases are TGTGCCAGCAGCCAAGAATGGGGGGCCCCCACCGGGGAGCTGTTTTTT.